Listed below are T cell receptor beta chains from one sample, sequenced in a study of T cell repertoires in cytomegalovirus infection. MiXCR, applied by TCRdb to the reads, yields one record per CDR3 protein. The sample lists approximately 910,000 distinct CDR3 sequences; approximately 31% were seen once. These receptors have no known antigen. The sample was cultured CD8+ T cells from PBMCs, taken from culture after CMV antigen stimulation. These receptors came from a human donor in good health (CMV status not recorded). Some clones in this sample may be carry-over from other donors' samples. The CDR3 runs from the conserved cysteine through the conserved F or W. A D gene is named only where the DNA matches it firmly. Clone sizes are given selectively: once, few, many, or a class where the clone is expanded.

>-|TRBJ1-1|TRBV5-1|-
TGCGCCAGCAGTCCTACCTTAATCATTGACCCGCGGGATCACACTGAAGCTTTCTTT
CASSPTLIIDPRDHTEAFF
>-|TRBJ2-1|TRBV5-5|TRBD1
TGTGCCAGCAGCTTCCTTCTTGGGACAGAAGACTACAATGAGCAGTTCTTC
CASSFLLGTEDYNEQFF
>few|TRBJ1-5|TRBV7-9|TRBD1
TGTGCCAGCAGCACTGCCGGACAGGGGAGCAATCAGCCCCAGCATTTT
CASSTAGQGSNQPQHF
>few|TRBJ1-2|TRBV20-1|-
TGCAGTGCTAGGCTAAGAGGCTACACCTTC
CSARLRGYTF
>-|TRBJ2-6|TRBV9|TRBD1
TGTGCCAGCAGCGCCAACCGGGACAGGGGAACTGGGGCCAACGTCCTGACTTTC
CASSANRDRGTGANVLTF
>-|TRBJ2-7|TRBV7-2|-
TGTGCCAGCAGCCTTAGCGAATCCGACAGATCCTACGAGCAGTACTTC
CASSLSESDRSYEQYF
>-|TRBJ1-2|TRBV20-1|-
TGCAGTGCGCGGACAGAGAGTTCCTATGGCTACACCTTC
CSARTESSYGYTF
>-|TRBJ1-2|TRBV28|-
TGTGCCAGCAGTTTTCCCAAGGCAGGGTTTGGTGGCTACACCTTC
CASSFPKAGFGGYTF
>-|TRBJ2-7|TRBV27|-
TGTGCCAGCAGTTCCATCCAGGGAAAGGAGGCCTACGAGCAGTACTTC
CASSSIQGKEAYEQYF
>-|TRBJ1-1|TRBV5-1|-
TGCGCCAGCAGCTTCCCGGCACGGGGAGACACTGAAGCTTTCTTT
CASSFPARGDTEAFF
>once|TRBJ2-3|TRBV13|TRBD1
TGTGCCAGCAGCTCGACAGGGGGCCGGGATTTCACAGATACGCAGTATTTT
CASSSTGGRDFTDTQYF